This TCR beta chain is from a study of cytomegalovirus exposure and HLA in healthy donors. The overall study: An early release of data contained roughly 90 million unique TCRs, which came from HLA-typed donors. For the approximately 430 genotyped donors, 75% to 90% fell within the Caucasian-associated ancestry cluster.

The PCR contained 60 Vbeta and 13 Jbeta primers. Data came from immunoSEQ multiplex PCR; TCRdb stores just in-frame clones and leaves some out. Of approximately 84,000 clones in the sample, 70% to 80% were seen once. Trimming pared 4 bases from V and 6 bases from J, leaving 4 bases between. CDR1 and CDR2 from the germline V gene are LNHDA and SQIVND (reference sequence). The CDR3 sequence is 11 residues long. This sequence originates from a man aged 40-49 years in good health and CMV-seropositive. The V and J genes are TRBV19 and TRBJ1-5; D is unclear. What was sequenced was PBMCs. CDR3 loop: CASSNSQPQHF. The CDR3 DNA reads TGTGCCAGTAGTAATAGTCAGCCCCAGCATTTT.